This passage covers 23 T cell receptor beta chains from one sample sequenced in a study of CD8+ T cells in alopecia areata. It was with CD4, CD8alpha, NKG2D, NKG2ACE and other markers that pooled cutaneous lymph node cells were sorted. RNA, once extracted, was reverse transcribed into cDNA for use as the sequencing template. Produced via immunoSEQ multiplex PCR; TCRdb's table is partial and in-frame only. The sample shows 250,000 or so clones, none of them appearing just once. Sequencing used CD4+ T cells sorted from a lymph node. The receptors derive from a C3H/HeJ mouse with alopecia areata. Mice of this strain are of MHC haplotype H2-k.

This clone was seen a handful of times. The gene names here belong to mouse. Read coverage stops 4 residues before the CDR3 terminus; the germline J gene supplies the remainder. Additional DNA sequences in this sample encode the identical CDR3. The chain recombines TRBV19 with TRBJ2-1, with 7 bases matching TRBD1. CDR3 length: 14 amino acids. Germline CDR1 is FNHDT and CDR2 is SITEND (reference sequence). The J segment lost 3 bases and the V segment lost 2 bases, leaving 2 bases of the junction unmatched. The CDR3 loop reads CASSMPGGYAEQFF. The CDR3 bases that were read are TGTGCCAGCAGTATGCCAGGGGGCTATGCT.

This clone was seen only a few times. All gene names here are mouse names. In the same sample, other DNA sequences code for this CDR3. The CDR3 loop is CTCSAGTGGSYEQYF. The covered CDR3 bases are TGCACCTGCAGTGCAGGGACTGGGGGCTCCTAT. V gene TRBV1 combines with J gene TRBJ2-7; TRBD2 matches at 10 bases. Sequencing ends 4 residues short of the CDR3 end; the germline J gene provides the rest. This CDR3 contains 15 residues. Trimming took 1 base from V and 0 from J; bases not matched to a gene: 0. The germline V gene has CDR1 NSQYPW and CDR2 LRSPGD (reference sequence).

Points on this clone: Mouse names are used for the genes. The read stops 4 residues short of the end of the CDR3; the missing end is completed from the germline J gene. The chain employs TRBV13-3 and TRBJ2-7; 11 bases fit TRBD2. V gave up 3 bases and J gave up 2 bases; unmatched junction bases: 4. This CDR3 region has 15 residues. CDR1 and CDR2 (germline): NNHDY, SYVADS. The CDR3 spells CASSGLGGKPYEQYF. CDR3 DNA, as far as it was read: TGTGCCAGCAGTGGACTGGGGGGGAAGCCCTAT.

For this clone: Gene names and germline match the mouse. The read falls 4 residues short of the CDR3 end, and the missing part is taken from the germline J gene. Other DNA sequences within the sample encode an identical CDR3. The genes are TRBV19 and TRBJ2-7, with TRBD1 identical over 7 bases. From germline, CDR1 is FNHDT and CDR2 SITEND (reference sequence). This CDR3 comprises 12 residues. This CDR3 is CASSIQGDEQYF. The sequenced CDR3 bases are TGTGCCAGCAGTATACAGGGGGAT.

Turning to this clone: All gene names here are mouse names. The read falls 4 residues short of the CDR3 end, and the missing part is taken from the germline J gene. The chain combines TRBV19 with TRBJ2-1; 12 positions agree with TRBD2. V dropped 5 bases and J dropped 0; count of bases not matched to a gene: 6. Germline CDR1 FNHDT, CDR2 SITEND (reference sequence). The CDR3 runs 17 residues. CDR3 DNA (partial): TGTGCCAGCAGCCCGACTGGGGGGGCCTATAACTATGCT. It encodes CASSPTGGAYNYA. The whole CDR3 sequence reads CASSPTGGAYNYAEQFF.

Concerning this clone itself: The gene names here belong to mouse. The read ends 4 residues early relative to the CDR3; the germline J gene fills the gap. The rearrangement uses TRBV19 and TRBJ2-7, with D maybe TRBD1 (5 bases). This CDR3 comprises 13 residues. Germline CDR1 FNHDT, CDR2 SITEND (reference sequence). The CDR3 DNA, read in part, is TGTGCCAGCAGTATCGAGGGCAGGGAT. Its translation: CASSIEGRD. The entire CDR3 protein reads CASSIEGRDEQYF.

This clone was found a few times. Gene labels here are mouse ones. The CDR3 end falls 4 residues outside the read, so it is completed with the germline J gene. V gene TRBV13-1 combines with J gene TRBJ2-5; the match to TRBD2 covers 8 bases. Germline assignment: CDR1 NSHNY and CDR2 SYGAGN. The CDR3 covers 14 residues. The CDR3 sequence is CASSVRGGYDTQYF. CDR3 DNA, as far as it was read: TGTGCCAGCAGTGTTAGGGGGGGCTACGAC.

This clone was detected a few times. Mouse names are used for the genes. The read finishes 4 residues shy of the CDR3 end, and the germline J gene is used to complete it. This sample also contains other DNA sequences that code for the same CDR3. The V gene is TRBV13-1, the J gene TRBJ2-7, with 8 bases lining up with TRBD2. With 2 bases clipped from V and 3 bases from J, the junction kept 1 base outside the gene matches. Germline CDR1 is NSHNY and CDR2 is SYGAGN. The CDR3 is 13 residues long. This chain's CDR3 is CASSDTGGYEQYF. The sequenced part of the CDR3 DNA is TGTGCCAGCAGTGACACTGGGGGCTAT.

Note on this clone: Germline and genes: mouse. Coverage ceases 4 residues before the CDR3 finishes, and the germline J gene fills in the end. This chain connects TRBV19 to TRBJ2-5, with D unresolved. With 2 bases removed from V and 3 bases from J, the gap between germline ends came to 4 bases. From germline, CDR1 is FNHDT and CDR2 SITEND (reference sequence). The CDR3 spans 12 residues. CDR3 DNA (partial): TGTGCCAGCAGTATCACACAAGAC. Translated, it gives CASSITQD. The entire CDR3 reads CASSITQDTQYF.

This clone has more than one count but fewer than ten. Germline and genes here are mouse. The read terminates 4 residues before the CDR3 end, so the remaining end is supplied by the germline J gene. The chain recombines TRBV13-1 with TRBJ1-1; D is uncertain. The CDR3 spans 13 residues. Trimming took 3 bases from V and 1 from J, leaving 7 bases between them. In germline, CDR1 is NSHNY, CDR2 SYGAGN. The CDR3 region is CASSVPGNTEVFF. The sequenced CDR3 bases are TGTGCCAGCAGTGTCCCAGGAAACACA.

This clone was picked up a small number of times. The gene names here belong to mouse. The read falls 4 residues short of the CDR3 end, and the missing part is taken from the germline J gene. V and J are TRBV19 and TRBJ2-4; 9 positions agree with TRBD1. Germline V gives CDR1 FNHDT, CDR2 SITEND (reference sequence). The CDR3 has 14 residues. The CDR3 loop reads CASSIWDRVNTLYF. The DNA read from the CDR3 is TGTGCCAGCAGTATTTGGGACAGGGTGAAC. The whole variable domain, filled in from reference TRBV19 and TRBJ2-4, reads GGIITQTPKFLIGQEGQKLTLKCQQNFNHDTMYWYRQDSGKGLRLIYYSITENDLQKGDLSEGYDASREKKSSFSLTVTSAQKNEMAVFLCASSIWDRVNTLYFGAGTRLSVL.

This clone appeared a few times. Gene names are mouse gene names. The CDR3 is cut off 4 residues early in the read; its end comes from the germline J gene. The chain has TRBV31 and TRBJ2-2, with TRBD2 identical over 12 bases. The CDR3 is 15 residues long. V lost 1 base to trimming and J lost 6 bases; unmatched junction nucleotides: 3. Germline V CDR1 and CDR2: GKSSPN, SITVG. CDR3 sequence reads: CAWSRTGGVAGQLYF. CDR3 DNA, as far as it was read: TGTGCCTGGAGTCGGACTGGGGGGGTCGCCGGG.

Concerning this clone: The gene names here belong to mouse. The read ends 4 residues early relative to the CDR3; the germline J gene fills the gap. The sample has other DNA sequences that encode this CDR3 too. V gene TRBV1 combines with J gene TRBJ2-5; possibly TRBD1 for D (6 bases). The germline gives CDR1 NSQYPW, CDR2 LRSPGD (reference sequence). The CDR3 is 14 residues long. The chain's CDR3 is CTCSADPRGDTQYF. The DNA read from the CDR3 is TGCACCTGCAGTGCAGATCCCAGGGGTGAC. Full variable domain (missing parts from reference TRBV1 and TRBJ2-5): VTLLEQNPRWRLVPRGQAVNLRCILKNSQYPWMSWYQQDLQKQLQWLFTLRSPGDKEVKSLPGADYLATRVTDTELRLQVANMSQGRTLYCTCSADPRGDTQYFGPGTRLLVL.

This clone was detected many times. Here the gene names and germline are mouse. Incomplete CDR3 DNA: TGCACCTGCAGTGCAGTGGGGTCCTAT. Protein product: CTCSAVGSY. The CDR3 in full is CTCSAVGSYEQYF. V gene TRBV1 combines with J gene TRBJ2-7, with D perhaps matching TRBD2 (5 bases). With the read ending 4 residues before the CDR3 end, the germline J gene is used to fill in that end. Germline CDR1 reads NSQYPW; CDR2 reads LRSPGD (reference sequence). There are 13 residues in the CDR3. V was pared by 1 base and J by 1 base, with 5 bases between.

This clone was recorded a few times. The listed genes are named as in mouse. The read ends 3 residues early relative to the CDR3; the germline J gene fills the gap. The rearrangement joins TRBV5 to TRBJ1-6; D call uncertain. TRBJ1-6 is filed as an ORF, its function uncertain. Trimming shortened V by 0 bases and J by 6 bases, and 9 bases separated the two germline ends. CDR1 LGHNA and CDR2 YNLKQL come from the germline V gene (reference sequence). This CDR3 has 15 residues. The CDR3 protein is CASSQDPTFNSPLYF. CDR3 DNA, as far as it was read: TGTGCCAGCAGCCAAGATCCGACATTTAATTCGCCC.

A word on this clone: Gene names follow the mouse nomenclature. The CDR3 end falls 3 residues outside the read, so it is completed with the germline J gene. The V and J genes are TRBV13-3 and TRBJ1-6; D possibly corresponds to TRBD1 (6 bases). TRBJ1-6 is identified as an open reading frame with a role that is uncertain. V was shortened by 0 bases and J by 0 bases, with 7 bases between the two germline ends. Looked up from germline, CDR1 is NNHDY and CDR2 is SYVADS. CDR3 length equals 16 residues. The part of the CDR3 DNA that was read is TGTGCCAGCAGTGATGCAGGGGCTTCCTATAATTCGCCC. Its protein product is CASSDAGASYNSP. The whole CDR3 sequence reads CASSDAGASYNSPLYF.

This clone was detected a few times. Genes and germline come from the mouse. The read gets to within 4 residues of the CDR3 end, and the germline J gene fills in the rest. The chain employs TRBV19 and TRBJ2-7; 9 bases fit TRBD2. The CDR3 is 16 residues long. Germline CDR1 FNHDT, CDR2 SITEND (reference sequence). With 4 bases clipped from V and 0 bases from J, the junction kept 8 bases outside the gene matches. Incomplete CDR3 DNA: TGTGCCAGCAGTCCTCACTGGGGGGTCCTCTCCTAT. This sequence encodes CASSPHWGVLSY. The complete CDR3 sequence is CASSPHWGVLSYEQYF. Drawing the rest from reference TRBV19 and TRBJ2-7, the complete variable domain is GGIITQTPKFLIGQEGQKLTLKCQQNFNHDTMYWYRQDSGKGLRLIYYSITENDLQKGDLSEGYDASREKKSSFSLTVTSAQKNEMAVFLCASSPHWGVLSYEQYFGPGTRLTVL.

This clone was counted between two and nine times. The gene names here belong to mouse. The read is 4 residues too short to cover the CDR3 end, so that end is filled in from the germline J gene. J is TRBJ2-5 and V is TRBV13-1; D might be TRBD2 (5 bases). The CDR3 is 12 amino acids. The germline V gene encodes CDR1 NSHNY and CDR2 SYGAGN. Trimming left V 5 bases short and J 3 bases short, with 7 bases between. The CDR3 DNA, read in part, is TGTGCCAGCAGAGGACTTCAAGAC. Its translation is CASRGLQD. The whole CDR3 sequence is CASRGLQDTQYF.

This clone appeared a few times. The germline and genes are mouse ones. The read halts 4 residues ahead of the CDR3 end, with the missing end drawn from the germline J gene. Other DNA sequences within the sample encode an identical CDR3. V gene TRBV13-2 combines with J gene TRBJ1-2, with TRBD1 as a possible D gene (5 bases). The V gene's germline CDR1 is NNHNN and CDR2 SYGAGS (reference sequence). Trimming removed 5 bases from V and 1 base from J, with 6 bases in between. The length of the CDR3 is 12 residues. The CDR3 reads CASGRGNSDYTF. The CDR3 DNA, read in part, is TGTGCCAGCGGGAGGGGAAACTCC.

This clone has only a few counts. Here the gene names and germline are mouse. Sequencing ends 4 residues short of the CDR3 end; the germline J gene provides the rest. The V gene is TRBV5, the J gene TRBJ2-7; weak D call: TRBD2 (6 bases). V was shortened by 1 base and J by 3 bases, with 7 bases between the two germline ends. This CDR3 spans 13 amino acids. Germline CDR1 LGHNA, CDR2 YNLKQL (reference sequence). The CDR3 bases that were read are TGTGCCAGCAGCCAAGGCTGGGGCTAT. It specifies CASSQGWGY. The entire CDR3 sequence reads CASSQGWGYEQYF.

For this clone: Gene names are mouse gene names. The read falls 4 residues short of the CDR3 end, and the missing part is taken from the germline J gene. The same CDR3 can be traced to other DNA sequences in this sample. The chain recombines TRBV13-2 with TRBJ2-5; 8 positions agree with TRBD1. This CDR3 has 14 amino acids. Germline CDR1 NNHNN, CDR2 SYGAGS (reference sequence). Partial CDR3 DNA: TGTGCCAGCGGTGATGCAGGGGGCGAAGAC. It yields the protein CASGDAGGED. The whole CDR3 protein reads CASGDAGGEDTQYF.

This clone has only a few counts. Gene names refer to mouse genes. Coverage ceases 4 residues before the CDR3 finishes, and the germline J gene fills in the end. This sample includes further DNA sequences coding for the same CDR3. The chain employs TRBV1 and TRBJ2-5; D may be TRBD1 (6 bases). The CDR3 sequence is 13 residues long. Germline V gives CDR1 NSQYPW, CDR2 LRSPGD (reference sequence). CDR3: CTCSGQGRDTQYF. The CDR3 bases that were read are TGCACCTGCAGTGGTCAGGGGAGGGAC.

This clone appeared a few times. Mouse gene names apply. The sequenced CDR3 bases are TGTGCCTGGAGGGGACTTTTTTAT. This sequence encodes CAWRGLFY. The whole CDR3 reads CAWRGLFYEQYF. The rearrangement joins TRBV31 to TRBJ2-7, with D perhaps TRBD2 (6 bases). The observed sequence ends 4 residues before the CDR3 terminus, with the missing tail filled in from the germline J gene. The CDR3 is made up of 12 amino acids. The germline gives CDR1 GKSSPN, CDR2 SITVG.